This entry describes one T cell receptor beta chain. The data were taken from a study of cytotoxic CD8 clonotypes in ibrutinib-treated CLL. Profiling relied on immunoSEQ multiplex PCR, and the TCRdb table lists in-frame clones only, not all of them. This table has 35,000 or so clones, over 55% appearing once. Per germline, CDR1 LGHNA and CDR2 YNFKEQ. The CDR3 is 14 amino acids. The V gene end was trimmed by 4 bases and the J gene end by 3 bases; junction bases not matched to a gene: 4. This specimen consisted of PBMCs, obtained at disease progression, from a patient treated with ibrutinib. V and J are TRBV4-2 and TRBJ1-2; 8 bases agree with TRBD1. The origin of this receptor is a human donor with chronic lymphocytic leukemia. The CDR3 here is CASSPGQADYGYTF. CDR3 in DNA: TGTGCCAGCAGCCCGGGACAGGCCGACTATGGCTACACCTTC.